This T cell receptor (beta chain) was obtained from a study of blood T cell repertoires in COVID-19 (dated by TCRdb to about 2020). The study in broad terms: Samples from collaborators originated in the United States, Italy and Spain and spanned both the acute and convalescent phases of COVID-19. The prospective study material was composed of cDNA or gDNA derived from T cells, B-cell-depleted T cells, or PBMCs. Subjects who had been exposed to COVID-19, were actively infected with it, or had recovered from it provided the deeply sampled blood TCRbeta repertoires that made up the dataset. The repertoires were made available in a free public database intended to serve as a resource for research on the immune response to SARS-CoV-2. The samples were drawn from the first 160 participants of the ongoing ImmuneRACE study and from over a thousand subjects provided by 6 global collaborators. The sample metadata nearly always contained a de-identified subject ID, COVID-19 status, age in years and sex. Where available, HLA class I and class II types were obtained from metadata supplied by the sample provider rather than from assay-based typing.

Points the paper makes about the study in general: Clinical and demographic metadata were provided uncurated, with the amount varying by source and participant.

Details on this clone: No cognate antigen has been identified for it. Base quality data are lacking; no much larger clone is found one base away.

TCRbeta CDR3 regions were amplified from genomic DNA using the immunoSEQ Assay, a bias-controlled multiplex PCR. Under the source paper's analysis protocol: Nucleated cell counts per sample were estimated from amplification of reference gene primers within the assay. To quantify the absolute abundance of each unique TCRbeta CDR3 rearrangement, sequence reads were collapsed and filtered. For each sample, productive Simpson clonality was calculated as the square root of Simpson's diversity index over productive rearrangements. Sourced from immuneACCESS, this table was stored by TCRdb with only in-frame sequences that have V and J called. A share of the clones is absent; for the studies checked, an unresolved V gene accounts for under half, and the remainder has no known explanation. V, J and clone size derive from that table, while D and trimming were established from the DNA sequence. This sample is represented by 35,000 to 45,000 clones; about 80% of them were singletons. The ten biggest clones cover approximately 9% of the sample.

The CDR3, cysteine through phenylalanine, is 20 amino acids long. Only the CDR3 part of the read is kept: 60 bases, read in frame from the first base. Trimmed from V: 7 bases; trimmed from J: 1 base; junction bases lacking a gene match: 19. CDR1 and CDR2, looked up from the germline V gene (reference sequence), are LNHNV and YYDKDF. Each collaborating institution followed its own protocols to collect whole blood in K2EDTA tubes. Collaborator samples were shipped for TCRbeta analysis as frozen whole blood, isolated PBMCs, or DNA extracted from either sample type. This receptor was identified in a man between 65 and 79 years old with active or convalescent COVID-19. Sequenced material: peripheral blood. The rearranged chain carries TRBV15 and TRBJ2-1, with 10 junctional bases fitting TRBD2. CDR3 protein: CATTDMSLAGAGASYNEQFF. The DNA sequence is as follows: TGTGCCACCACCGATATGTCCCTAGCGGGGGCCGGCGCGTCCTACAATGAGCAGTTCTTC.